These T cell receptor beta chains were read from a single sample in a study of shared clonotypes between healthy human individuals. The table came from immunoSEQ multiplex PCR; TCRdb's copy has only in-frame clones and leaves some out. The top ten hold 0.055% to 0.07% of the sample, which has roughly 640,000 clones, almost 97% seen once. The sample comprised naive CD4+ T cells sorted from blood. These receptors all come from a woman aged 30 to 39 in good health. The CDR3 runs from the conserved cysteine through the conserved F or W. A D gene is named only where the DNA matches it firmly. Not every row has a clone size; where given, it reads once, few, many or a size class.

clone_size j_call d_call v_call cdr3_aa cdr3_nt
NA TRBJ2-7 TRBD1 TRBV28 CASRLGQGADSEQYF TGTGCCAGCAGACTAGGGCAGGGGGCGGATTCCGAGCAGTACTTC
NA TRBJ2-3 NA TRBV28 CASRRSSTDTQYF TGTGCCAGCAGAAGGTCTAGCACAGATACGCAGTATTTT
once TRBJ1-1 NA TRBV10-3 CAISGPREQNTEAFF TGTGCCATCAGTGGACCCCGGGAGCAGAACACTGAAGCTTTCTTT
NA TRBJ2-3 NA TRBV7-2 CASSLSMPHTQYF TGTGCCAGCAGCCTATCGATGCCACATACGCAGTATTTT
NA TRBJ1-5 TRBD1 TRBV6-5 CASTPGQGRQPQHF TGTGCCAGCACACCGGGACAGGGACGACAGCCCCAGCATTTT
NA TRBJ1-2 NA TRBV5-1 CASSLEAGFGYTF TGCGCCAGCAGCTTGGAAGCAGGGTTTGGCTACACCTTC
NA TRBJ2-7 NA TRBV28 CASSLGGAVLYEQYF TGTGCCAGCAGCCTTGGGGGGGCCGTACTCTACGAGCAGTACTTC
NA TRBJ2-3 TRBD2 TRBV7-9 CASSFWGLAGADTQYF TGTGCCAGCAGCTTCTGGGGACTAGCGGGAGCGGATACGCAGTATTTT
NA TRBJ2-3 TRBD2 TRBV18 CASSPTGGATDTQYF TGTGCCAGCTCCCCTACGGGGGGAGCCACAGATACGCAGTATTTT
NA TRBJ1-1 TRBD1 TRBV28 CASITGQGSGEAFF TGTGCCAGCATAACGGGACAGGGGTCTGGTGAAGCTTTCTTT
NA TRBJ2-2 TRBD2 TRBV6-5 CASSWDLAGVIGELFF TGTGCCAGCAGTTGGGACCTAGCGGGAGTAATCGGGGAGCTGTTTTTT
NA TRBJ1-1 NA TRBV10-3 CAAGQNTEAFF TGTGCCGCGGGGCAGAACACTGAAGCTTTCTTT
NA TRBJ2-1 TRBD2 TRBV7-9 CASRLSGRLNEQFF TGTGCCAGCAGATTAAGCGGGAGGTTGAATGAGCAGTTCTTC
once TRBJ1-3 NA TRBV18 CASSPPSETNTIYF TGTGCCAGCTCACCACCGTCCGAGACCAACACCATATATTTT
few TRBJ1-5 TRBD1 TRBV7-6 CASSLEQGSNQPQHF TGTGCCAGCAGCTTAGAACAGGGGAGCAATCAGCCCCAGCATTTT
NA TRBJ2-3 NA TRBV27 CASSPRGRNLMSTQYF TGTGCCAGCAGTCCCCGGGGGCGGAACCTAATGAGTACGCAGTATTTT
NA TRBJ2-5 NA TRBV7-9 CASSPAGGIVETQYF TGTGCCAGCAGCCCCGCTGGGGGAATCGTGGAGACCCAGTACTTC
NA TRBJ2-7 NA TRBV13 CASSLSYEQYF TGTGCCAGCAGCTTAAGCTACGAGCAGTACTTC
NA TRBJ2-2 TRBD2 TRBV19 CATRLAGGSGELFF TGTGCCACAAGACTAGCGGGAGGGAGCGGGGAGCTGTTTTTT
NA TRBJ2-7 TRBD1 TRBV6-7 CASSYPPGTGPYGEQYF TGTGCCAGCAGTTACCCCCCAGGGACAGGCCCCTACGGGGAGCAGTACTTC
NA TRBJ2-6 NA TRBV5-1 CASRDGSGANVLTF TGCGCCAGCAGGGACGGGTCCGGGGCCAACGTCCTGACTTTC
NA TRBJ2-7 TRBD2 TRBV28 CASSLTLSGRATYEQYF TGTGCCAGCAGTTTAACCCTTAGCGGGAGGGCAACCTACGAGCAGTACTTC
NA TRBJ2-7 NA TRBV28 CASSLGLGAREQYF TGTGCCAGCAGTTTAGGTCTGGGGGCGAGGGAGCAGTACTTC
NA TRBJ2-7 TRBD1 TRBV11-2 CASSLAGQGTYEQYF TGTGCCAGCAGCTTAGCGGGACAGGGGACCTACGAGCAGTACTTC
NA TRBJ2-1 NA TRBV5-8 CASSKGTRLTYNEQFF TGTGCCAGCAGTAAAGGAACCAGACTCACCTACAATGAGCAGTTCTTC
NA TRBJ2-1 NA TRBV7-9 CASATKGFYNEQFF TGTGCCAGCGCGACGAAGGGCTTTTACAATGAGCAGTTCTTC